This T cell receptor (beta chain) originates from a study of T cells in tumors after PD-1 blockade. Clones were read by immunoSEQ multiplex PCR, and TCRdb kept only the in-frame ones, dropping some. Among about 4,900 clones listed, 50% to 80% were seen once. The CDR3 totals 14 residues. The germline CDR1 and CDR2 sequences are SGHRS and YFSETQ. The V gene lost 0 bases and the J gene lost 4 bases, with 7 bases spanning the gap. This clone has a handful of counts. The rearrangement joins TRBV5-1 to TRBJ2-2; D remains unclear. This clonotype was obtained from a human donor with cutaneous squamous cell carcinoma. The material was tumor tissue, obtained before anti-PD-1 treatment. CDR3 amino acids: CASSLGQTTGELFF. The CDR3 nucleotides are TGCGCCAGCAGCTTGGGTCAGACCACCGGGGAGCTGTTTTTT.